The 16 T cell receptor beta chains presented below share a single source sample, sequenced in a study of a mutant IDH1 vaccine in newly diagnosed glioma. Generated by immunoSEQ multiplex PCR, the TCRdb table keeps only in-frame clones and is missing some. The table lists roughly 50,000 clones, approximately 78% of them singletons. The time point was: baseline, week 1 (first vaccination visit). Treatment denoted: pre-vaccination baseline after standard-of-care therapy. The specimen was PBMCs, collected from a glioma patient treated with radiotherapy, temozolomide or both. The receptors stem from a man aged 18 to 29 with glioma.

This chain connects TRBV6-1 to TRBJ1-5; 7 nucleotides align to TRBD1. CDR1 is MNHNS, CDR2 SASEGT, per germline. This CDR3 is built from 15 residues. J was trimmed by 1 base and V by 0 bases; bases with no gene match: 0. The CDR3 DNA reads TGTGCCAGCAGTGAAGCGACAGGGAGCAATCAGCCCCAGCATTTT. Translating it yields CASSEATGSNQPQHF.

This clone was counted a few times. J is TRBJ1-3 and V is TRBV9; a possible D gene is TRBD1 (6 bases). The germline gives CDR1 SGDLS, CDR2 YYNGEE. This CDR3 contains 18 residues. Trimming cost V 8 bases and J 4 bases, with 28 bases left between them. The CDR3 reads CASNLRDTGMFFGNTIYF. The DNA of the CDR3 is TGTGCCAGTAACCTCCGGGACACCGGAATGTTTTTCGGAAACACCATATATTTT.

The CDR3 nucleotides read TGTGCCATCAGCGAGAGTACTACAGGGTACGAGCAGTACTTC. Residues: CAISESTTGYEQYF. The chain joins TRBV10-3 to TRBJ2-7; a possible D gene is TRBD1 (6 bases). The germline V gene encodes CDR1 ENHRY and CDR2 SYGVKD. V lost 6 bases to trimming and J lost 4 bases, with 16 bases between them. This CDR3 has 14 amino acids.

V gene TRBV7-2 combines with J gene TRBJ1-3; no firm D call. The CDR3 is made up of 15 amino acids. Germline V gene lookup returns CDR1 SGHTA and CDR2 FQGNSA. V shed 6 bases and J shed 0 bases, with 12 bases lying between them. The chain's CDR3 is CASRAQPLSGNTIYF. The CDR3 DNA reads as TGTGCCAGCAGGGCTCAGCCACTCTCTGGAAACACCATATATTTT.

The V gene is TRBV10-3, the J gene TRBJ1-1; D possibly corresponds to TRBD1 (5 bases). The CDR3 length is 15 residues. The V and J ends lost 4 bases and 1 base respectively, with 13 bases between them. Germline V CDR1 and CDR2: ENHRY, SYGVKD. The CDR3 DNA reads TGTGCCATCAGTGGAGGAACAGGCTCGAACACTGAAGCTTTCTTT. It encodes CAISGGTGSNTEAFF.

This chain uses TRBV30 with TRBJ2-7; no firm D call. V gave up 1 base and J gave up 7 bases, with 5 bases separating them. There are 10 residues in the CDR3. The germline V gene encodes CDR1 GTSNPN and CDR2 SVGIG (reference sequence). This CDR3 reads CAWSDGEQYF. CDR3 nucleotides: TGTGCCTGGAGTGATGGGGAGCAGTACTTC.

The chain employs TRBV7-2 and TRBJ1-4, with D hard to call. There are 13 residues in the CDR3. Germline V gene data show CDR1 as SGHTA and CDR2 as FQGNSA. Trimming took 0 bases from V and 14 from J, leaving 13 bases between them. This CDR3 is CASSLASRRALFF. In nucleotides, the CDR3 is TGTGCCAGCAGCTTAGCGAGTCGGAGGGCTCTGTTTTTT.

The genes are TRBV30 and TRBJ1-3; no clear D gene. CDR3 length: 16 residues. Germline V gene sequence: CDR1 GTSNPN, CDR2 SVGIG (reference sequence). Between the trimmed V and J ends, which lost 0 bases and 0 bases, there was a span of 12 bases. The CDR3, as DNA: TGTGCCTGGAGTGTAATGGACTTCAGCTCTGGAAACACCATATATTTT. As protein: CAWSVMDFSSGNTIYF.

This chain uses TRBV7-8 with TRBJ1-4, with no clear D. Germline loops: CDR1 SGHVS, CDR2 FQNEAQ. V shed 8 bases and J shed 7 bases, with 17 bases lying between them. This CDR3 has 14 amino acids. CDR3 bases: TGTGCCAGCCGGGGAGAAGGAGAACGTGAAAAACTGTTTTTT. Protein product: CASRGEGEREKLFF.

CDR3 DNA sequence: TGTGCCAGCCGAAGCTGGAACACTGAAGCTTTCTTT. Translating it yields CASRSWNTEAFF. The V gene is TRBV5-4, the J gene TRBJ1-1; D is unclear. Looked up from germline, CDR1 is SGHNT and CDR2 is YYREEE (reference sequence). V lost 7 bases and J 1 base, leaving 8 bases between the germline ends. This CDR3 has 12 amino acids.

The CDR3, as DNA: TGCGCCAGCAGCCCCAATCGGTTGGAGACCCAGTACTTC. Amino acids: CASSPNRLETQYF. The V gene is TRBV4-3, the J gene TRBJ2-5, with unresolved D. This CDR3 region has 13 residues. Germline lookup yields CDR1 LGHNA and CDR2 YSLEER. Trimming removed 4 bases from V and 5 bases from J, with 11 bases in between.

CDR3 DNA sequence: TGTGCCAGCAGCCCACTCGGGACTAGCTACGAGCAGTACTTC. This gives the protein CASSPLGTSYEQYF. The chain joins TRBV5-8 to TRBJ2-7; 8 nucleotides line up with TRBD2. The germline CDR1 and CDR2 sequences are SGHTS and YDEGEE. V lost 4 bases to trimming and J lost 3 bases; unmatched junction nucleotides: 6. The CDR3 totals 14 residues.

This clone was found a few times. The gene calls are TRBV7-6 and TRBJ2-7, with TRBD1 matching over 9 bases. V was pared by 4 bases and J by 3 bases, with 10 bases of the junction left unmatched. The CDR3 runs 16 residues. Germline CDR1 is SGHVS and CDR2 is FNYEAQ. In DNA form, the CDR3 reads TGTGCCAGCAGCTCCTGGAAGTGGGGACAGGGCTACGAGCAGTACTTC. This codes for CASSSWKWGQGYEQYF. The full variable domain, completed using reference TRBV7-6 and TRBJ2-7, is GAGVSQSPRYKVTKRGQDVALRCDPISGHVSLYWYRQALGQGPEFLTYFNYEAQQDKSGLPNDRFSAERPEGSISTLTIQRTEQRDSAMYRCASSSWKWGQGYEQYFGPGTRLTVT.

V is TRBV9 and J is TRBJ1-4; D gene uncertain. V was trimmed by 1 base and J by 7 bases, leaving 11 bases between them. CDR1 and CDR2 (germline): SGDLS, YYNGEE. The CDR3 contains 14 residues. The DNA for the CDR3 is TGTGCCAGCAGCGTAAAGGTCTCAAGTGAAAAACTGTTTTTT. Amino acid sequence: CASSVKVSSEKLFF.

This chain links TRBV5-1 with TRBJ1-1; D remains ambiguous. Trimming took 0 bases from V and 0 from J, leaving 9 bases between them. This CDR3 region has 15 residues. Germline loops: CDR1 SGHRS, CDR2 YFSETQ. CDR3 in DNA: TGCGCCAGCAGCTTGGCGGCAGGCCTGAACACTGAAGCTTTCTTT. Translation gives CASSLAAGLNTEAFF.

This chain joins TRBV5-1 and TRBJ2-7; D may match TRBD1 or TRBD2 (7 bases each). The CDR3 runs 16 residues. Germline CDR1 SGHRS, CDR2 YFSETQ. The V end was cut by 5 bases, the J end by 7 bases, with 25 bases between. CDR3 loop: CASSYYPGQKAGEQYF. The CDR3 DNA reads as TGCGCCAGCAGTTACTACCCGGGACAGAAAGCGGGGGAGCAGTACTTC.